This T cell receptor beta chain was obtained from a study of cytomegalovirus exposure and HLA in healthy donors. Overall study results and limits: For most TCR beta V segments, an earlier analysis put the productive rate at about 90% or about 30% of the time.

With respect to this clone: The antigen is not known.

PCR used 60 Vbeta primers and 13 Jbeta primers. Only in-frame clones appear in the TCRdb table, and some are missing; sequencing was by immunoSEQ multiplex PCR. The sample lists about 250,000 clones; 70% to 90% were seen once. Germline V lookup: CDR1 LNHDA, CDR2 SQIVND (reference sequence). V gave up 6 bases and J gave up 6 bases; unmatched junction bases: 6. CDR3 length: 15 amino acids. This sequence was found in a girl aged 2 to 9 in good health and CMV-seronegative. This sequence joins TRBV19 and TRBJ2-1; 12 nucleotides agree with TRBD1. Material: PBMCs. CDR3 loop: CASRAGQGALNEQFF. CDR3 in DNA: TGTGCCAGTAGGGCGGGACAGGGGGCCCTCAATGAGCAGTTCTTC.